Listed below are T cell receptor beta chains from one sample, sequenced in a study of post-analysis software for immune sequencing data. A single record per CDR3 protein comes from TCRdb applying MiXCR to the PCR reads. The table shows 650,000 to 850,000 distinct CDR3 sequences, with 40% to 55% occurring only once. Sequencing was carried out using blood. The receptors originated from a girl between 10 and 17 years old with multiple sclerosis. The CDR3 runs from the conserved cysteine through the conserved F or W. Each record gives: clone size, D gene, V gene, J gene, CDR3 protein, CDR3 DNA. A D gene is named only where the DNA matches it firmly. Clone size, where shown, is once, few, many, or a class for clones that have expanded.

>.|.|TRBV13|TRBJ2-5
CASSLEGSGNQETQYF
TGTGCCAGCAGCTTAGAGGGTAGCGGTAACCAAGAGACCCAGTACTTC
>once|TRBD1|TRBV2|TRBJ2-7
CASSVEQGAGEQYF
TGTGCCAGCAGTGTGGAACAGGGGGCTGGCGAGCAGTACTTC
>few|TRBD2|TRBV14|TRBJ2-5
CASSQDLAGQETQYF
TGTGCCAGCAGCCAAGACTTAGCGGGACAAGAGACCCAGTACTTC
>.|TRBD2|TRBV12-5|TRBJ2-1
CASGFSRREGEGYNEQFF
TGTGCTAGTGGTTTTAGCAGGCGGGAGGGAGAAGGCTACAATGAGCAGTTCTTC
>.|TRBD2|TRBV4-3|TRBJ2-1
CASSQTLDFPGLGHNEQFF
TGCGCCAGCAGCCAAACACTGGACTTTCCGGGACTAGGGCACAATGAGCAGTTCTTC
>.|TRBD1|TRBV6-6|TRBJ1-1
CAGSSTGQGGRTEAFF
TGTGCCGGCAGTTCCACGGGACAGGGAGGACGCACTGAAGCTTTCTTT
>.|.|TRBV6-2/TRBV6-3|TRBJ1-5
CASSPQAYSNQPQHF
TGTGCCAGCAGTCCACAGGCCTATAGCAATCAGCCCCAGCATTTT
>few|.|TRBV6-2/TRBV6-3|TRBJ2-1
CASTIGRGNSYNEQFF
TGTGCCAGCACCATAGGACGGGGCAACTCCTACAATGAGCAGTTCTTC
>.|TRBD1|TRBV28|TRBJ1-2
CASSPPGGPGGSNYGYTF
TGTGCCAGCAGTCCTCCAGGGGGACCCGGGGGCTCTAACTATGGCTACACCTTC
>.|TRBD2|TRBV20-1|TRBJ2-3
CSARDQLAGDRSQYF
TGCAGTGCTAGAGACCAACTAGCGGGAGATCGCTCGCAGTATTTT
>.|.|TRBV11-3|TRBJ2-5
CASSLGSDHQETQYF
TGTGCCAGCAGCTTAGGGTCGGACCACCAAGAGACCCAGTACTTC
>few|.|TRBV28|TRBJ2-1
CASSPARRGRYNEQFF
TGTGCCAGCAGTCCCGCTAGGCGGGGACGTTACAATGAGCAGTTCTTC
>.|TRBD2|TRBV7-3|TRBJ2-1
CASSLIAGVTNEQFF
TGTGCCAGCAGCTTAATAGCGGGAGTTACCAATGAGCAGTTCTTC
>.|TRBD1|TRBV12-3/TRBV12-4|TRBJ2-7
CASSLALLGDSHDGQYF
TGTGCCAGCAGTTTAGCGCTATTGGGGGACAGCCACGACGGGCAGTACTTC
>.|.|TRBV28|TRBJ2-7
CASSFAVAYEQYF
TGTGCCAGCAGTTTTGCGGTGGCCTACGAGCAGTACTTC
>.|.|TRBV15|TRBJ2-3
CATRDGSFSTDTQYF
TGTGCCACCCGAGACGGCTCCTTTAGCACAGATACGCAGTATTTT
>few|TRBD2|TRBV20-1|TRBJ2-1
CGIVGASGRSEQFF
TGCGGGATAGTAGGGGCTAGCGGGAGAAGTGAGCAGTTCTTC
>.|.|TRBV7-2|TRBJ2-3
CASSRLPTDTQYF
TGTGCCAGCAGTCGACTCCCAACAGATACGCAGTATTTT
>.|.|TRBV11-2|TRBJ2-4
CASSRVGGKGKNIQYF
TGTGCCAGCAGCCGCGTCGGGGGAAAAGGCAAAAACATTCAGTACTTC
>few|TRBD1|TRBV7-2|TRBJ2-1
CASSPSTGVGYNEQFF
TGTGCCAGCAGCCCATCGACAGGGGTGGGTTACAATGAGCAGTTCTTC
>.|.|TRBV4-2|TRBJ1-1
CASSQDLGSGKLEAFF
TGTGCCAGCAGCCAAGACCTCGGATCGGGTAAACTAGAAGCTTTCTTT
>.|TRBD1|TRBV20-1|TRBJ1-6
CSARDLVGQSNSPLHF
TGCAGTGCTAGAGATCTGGTGGGACAGAGTAATTCACCCCTCCACTTT
>.|TRBD2|TRBV15|TRBJ2-5
CATSRTIAGGQETQYF
TGTGCCACCAGCAGAACTATAGCGGGAGGCCAAGAGACCCAGTACTTC
>few|.|TRBV5-5|TRBJ1-2
CASSPGTHGYTF
TGTGCCAGCAGCCCCGGGACTCATGGCTACACCTTC
>.|TRBD2|TRBV6-5|TRBJ2-7
CASSSGRWAYEQYF
TGTGCCAGCAGTAGCGGGAGGTGGGCCTACGAGCAGTACTTC
>few|.|TRBV6-2/TRBV6-3|TRBJ2-1
CASSYSWEQFF
TGTGCCAGCAGTTACTCGTGGGAGCAGTTCTTC
>.|TRBD1|TRBV28|TRBJ2-7
CASNLRQGSHEQYF
TGTGCCAGCAACCTAAGACAGGGTAGCCACGAGCAGTACTTC